This T cell receptor beta chain was sequenced in a study of neoadjuvant anti-PD-1 for oral cavity cancer. Some clones are missing from TCRdb's copy, which holds only in-frame ones; the method was immunoSEQ multiplex PCR. The data show approximately 17,000 clones, less than 80% seen once. CDR3 length: 15 amino acids. Germline V gene sequence: CDR1 SGHDT, CDR2 YYEEEE. Unmatched junction bases numbered 9, after V lost 2 bases and J lost 7 bases. This clone turned up a few times. The chain uses TRBV5-6 and TRBJ1-2, with TRBD1 identical over 9 bases. The clonotype originates from a person aged 40-85 years with oral cavity squamous cell carcinoma. The sequences come from PBMCs, collected before nivolumab (anti-PD-1) treatment. The CDR3 is CASSLMTGGWSGYTF. For the CDR3, the DNA is TGTGCCAGCAGCTTAATGACAGGGGGATGGAGTGGCTACACCTTC.